This passage covers 6 T cell receptor beta chains from one sample sequenced in a study of blood T cell repertoires in COVID-19. The method was immunoSEQ multiplex PCR; TCRdb's version includes in-frame clones alone and lacks a portion of them. Here the sample spans about 400,000 clones, 75% to 90% being singletons. The sequencing input was peripheral blood. The receptors stem from a woman aged 25 to 39 with active or convalescent COVID-19.

The chain links TRBV19 to TRBJ2-3; TRBD1 might be the D (6 bases). V gave up 5 bases and J gave up 10 bases, with 13 bases separating them. Germline V gives CDR1 LNHDA, CDR2 SQIVND (reference sequence). The CDR3 totals 12 residues. In DNA, the CDR3 is TGTGCCAGTAGTCAACAGGGAAAGGCGCAGTATTTT. Protein: CASSQQGKAQYF.

This chain joins TRBV4-1 and TRBJ1-6; the D is unclear. V was cut by 0 bases and J by 2 bases, with 11 bases left in between. Germline CDR1 MGHRA, CDR2 YSYEKL. There are 17 residues in the CDR3. CDR3 sequence reads: CASSQDPGVAYNSPLHF. CDR3 nucleotides: TGCGCCAGCAGCCAAGACCCCGGGGTGGCCTATAATTCACCCCTCCACTTT.

The count of this clone is one. CDR3 DNA sequence: TGTGCCAGCAGCTTGGCGCAGGGTAACGAGCAGTACTTC. Protein product: CASSLAQGNEQYF. This chain joins TRBV5-6 and TRBJ2-7; maybe TRBD1 (5 bases). Germline-derived CDR1 and CDR2 are SGHDT and YYEEEE. The CDR3 is 13 residues long. The V end lost 0 bases, the J end lost 5 bases, and 9 bases lay between the germline ends.

V gene TRBV7-2 combines with J gene TRBJ2-3; 10 bases map to TRBD2. The CDR3 extends over 17 amino acids. The germline V gene encodes CDR1 SGHTA and CDR2 FQGNSA. V gave up 5 bases and J gave up 2 bases; unmatched junction bases: 10. The CDR3 DNA reads TGTGCCAGCAGCCCGTCCCTTAGCGGGGGGTCCACAGATACGCAGTATTTT. Its translation: CASSPSLSGGSTDTQYF.

The chain combines TRBV7-8 with TRBJ1-6; no clear D gene. Per germline, CDR1 SGHVS and CDR2 FQNEAQ. The CDR3 extends over 14 amino acids. The ends were cut back, 5 bases at V and 14 bases at J, with 19 bases in the middle. The CDR3, as DNA: TGTGCCAGCAGCGAAGGCTCCGCGGTGCGAACCCTCCACTTT. Its translation is CASSEGSAVRTLHF.

This chain joins TRBV6-5 and TRBJ1-5; a weak D match, TRBD1 (5 bases). CDR3 length: 15 residues. Trimming cost V 6 bases and J 4 bases, with 16 bases left between them. CDR1 is MNHEY, CDR2 SVGAGI, per germline. Here the CDR3 DNA reads TGTGCCAGCAGCAAGGAAGGGGTTGGAAATCAGCCCCAGCATTTT. Its protein is CASSKEGVGNQPQHF.